The entry below describes one T cell receptor beta chain. Clones were read by immunoSEQ multiplex PCR, and TCRdb kept only the in-frame ones, dropping some. The profile covers 280,000 or so clones, with around 92% appearing a single time and approximately 2.9% taken by the ten largest. V lost 5 bases and J lost 4; bases outside the gene matches: 18. This CDR3 has 19 residues. Germline V gene sequence: CDR1 SNHLY, CDR2 FYNNEI. The sample comes from a study of blood T cell repertoires in COVID-19. This chain uses TRBV2 with TRBJ1-1; TRBD1 matches 11 bases. The source material was PBMCs or T cells enriched from blood (not recorded which). The TCR originated in a woman aged 50 to 60 who had been exposed to COVID-19. CDR3 residues: CASSTTTGGTGGHGTEAFF. CDR3 bases: TGTGCCAGCAGTACCACCACCGGGGGGACAGGGGGGCACGGCACTGAAGCTTTCTTT.